Shown below are 9 T cell receptor beta chains from a single sample sequenced in a study of regulatory T cells in long-lasting Graves disease listed by TCRdb under 2021. Libraries were built with multiplex PCR. Sequencer: Illumina HiSeq 4000. To build TCR beta libraries, CDR3 regions were amplified by Arm-PCR using iRepertoire HTBI primers. TCRdb cleaned the public reads at Q25 with fastp, built clones with MiXCR and kept in-frame beta chains. CDR3 protein duplicates are merged, each entry listing the most common genes and DNA. This sample lists more than 300,000 distinct CDR3 sequences; about an eighth were detected once. The top ten clonotypes cover approximately 17% of the sample. The time point label of this sample denotes: newly diagnosed GD, antithyroid drugs for less than 3 months. For both TCR sequencing and RNA sequencing, RNA was extracted from PBMCs using TRIzol. These data were also filed under a second study, of T cells in Graves' hyperthyroidism and ophthalmopathy.

The sequenced sample was peripheral blood mononuclear cells (PBMCs), obtained at new diagnosis, from a patient treated with antithyroid drugs. The receptor source for this set is a woman between 18 and 29 years old with Graves disease. Donor details come from another sample of the same person, matched by shared clones.

This clonotype has ten or more counts. An end of the junction does not agree with germline; a read error may underlie this. The rearrangement uses TRBV20-1 and TRBJ2-7, with no clear D. The CDR3 is made up of 11 amino acids. Germline V gene lookup returns CDR1 DFQATT and CDR2 SNEGSKA (reference sequence). CDR3 residues: CSARLGYEHYF. CDR3 DNA sequence: TGCAGTGCTAGACTAGGCTACGAGCATTACTTC.

This clonotype was picked up many times. V gene TRBV20-1 combines with J gene TRBJ2-7, with 8 bases identical to TRBD1. Germline CDR1 is DFQATT and CDR2 is SNEGSKA (reference sequence). The V and J ends lost 6 bases and 5 bases, in that order; junction bases with no gene match: 6. The CDR3 sequence is 12 residues long. The CDR3 coding sequence is TGCAGTGCGCAGGACAGGGAAAACGAGCAGTACTTC. This translates into CSAQDRENEQYF.

The J gene is TRBJ1-2, the V gene TRBV2; the D gene is possibly TRBD1 (5 bases). The V end lost 8 bases, the J end lost 7 bases, and 14 bases lay between the germline ends. The CDR3 contains 12 residues. Germline V CDR1 and CDR2: SNHLY, FYNNEI. CDR3 region: CASVAQGGGYTF. Written as DNA, the CDR3 is TGTGCCAGCGTGGCTCAGGGCGGTGGCTACACCTTC.

In this sample, this clonotype turned up many times. This chain uses TRBV24-1 with TRBJ2-5, with 12 nucleotides matching TRBD2. CDR1 is KGHDR, CDR2 SFDVKD, per germline. With 2 bases clipped from V and 1 base from J, the junction kept 19 bases outside the gene matches. This CDR3 has 22 amino acids. The CDR3 spells CATSDSGTPRTSGNIGQETQYF. In DNA form, the CDR3 reads TGTGCCACCAGTGATTCGGGCACCCCCCGGACTAGCGGGAATATAGGCCAAGAGACCCAGTACTTC.

Ten or more counts support this clonotype. This chain uses TRBV10-3 with TRBJ2-5, with D possibly called TRBD1 or TRBD2 (5 bases each). CDR1 and CDR2 (germline): ENHRY, SYGVKD. Between the trimmed V and J ends, which lost 5 bases and 2 bases, there was a span of 9 bases. The CDR3 is 13 amino acids. This chain's CDR3 is CAISRDGQETQYF. In DNA, the CDR3 is TGTGCCATCAGTAGGGACGGTCAAGAGACCCAGTACTTC.

The chain carries TRBV7-9 and TRBJ1-1, with 7 bases identical to TRBD1. Per the germline V gene, CDR1 is SEHNR and CDR2 is FQNEAQ (reference sequence). This CDR3 spans 14 amino acids. V gave up 3 bases and J gave up 5 bases; unmatched junction bases: 6. The CDR3 is CASSFQGGGTEAFF. The CDR3 DNA sequence: TGTGCCAGCAGCTTCCAGGGGGGAGGGACTGAAGCTTTCTTT.

CDR3 sequence reads: CSVLGTENEKLFF. The CDR3 DNA follows: TGCAGTGTCCTTGGGACAGAGAATGAAAAACTGTTTTTT. The chain links TRBV20-1 to TRBJ1-4, with TRBD1 matching over 7 bases. The ends lost 7 bases at V and 5 bases at J; junction bases unmatched: 7. The CDR3 is 13 residues long. Germline V gene lookup returns CDR1 DFQATT and CDR2 SNEGSKA (reference sequence).

The V and J genes are TRBV29-1 and TRBJ2-5, with 7 positions matching TRBD1. Germline loops: CDR1 SQVTM, CDR2 ANQGSEA. V lost 5 bases and J lost 2; bases outside the gene matches: 14. The CDR3 spans 16 residues. CDR3 nucleotide sequence: TGCAGCGTTACCTCCCAGGACAGGCGATTACAAGAGACCCAGTACTTC. It yields the protein CSVTSQDRRLQETQYF.

The V call is TRBV4-3, the J call TRBJ1-2; D unresolved. The CDR3 has 15 residues. CDR1 is LGHNA, CDR2 YSLEER, per germline. Trimming removed 0 bases at V and 7 bases at J, with 15 bases between. The CDR3 spells CASSQDMEGLRGYTF. CDR3 coding DNA: TGCGCCAGCAGCCAAGATATGGAAGGGCTTCGTGGCTACACCTTC.